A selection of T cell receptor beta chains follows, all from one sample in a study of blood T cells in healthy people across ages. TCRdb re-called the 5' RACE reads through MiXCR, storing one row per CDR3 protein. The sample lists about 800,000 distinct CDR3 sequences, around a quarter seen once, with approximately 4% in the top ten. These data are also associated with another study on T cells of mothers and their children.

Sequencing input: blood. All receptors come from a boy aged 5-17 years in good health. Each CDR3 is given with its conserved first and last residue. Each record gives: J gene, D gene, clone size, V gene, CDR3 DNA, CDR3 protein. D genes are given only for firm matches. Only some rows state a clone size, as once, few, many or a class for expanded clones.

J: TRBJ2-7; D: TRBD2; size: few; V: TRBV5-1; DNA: TGCGCCAGCAGCCATCTAGCGGGAGGAACTGGCGAGCAGTACTTC; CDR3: CASSHLAGGTGEQYF
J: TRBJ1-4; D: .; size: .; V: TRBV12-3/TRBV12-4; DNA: TGTGCCTGCAGTTTAAGGCCCGGGGGCGGACTAGAAAAACTGTTTTTT; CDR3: CACSLRPGGGLEKLFF
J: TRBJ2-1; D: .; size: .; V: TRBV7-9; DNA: TGTGCCAGCAGCTTCCAGGGGCGAAGTTACAATGAGCAGTTCTTC; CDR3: CASSFQGRSYNEQFF
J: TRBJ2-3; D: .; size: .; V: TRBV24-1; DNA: TGTGCCACCAGTGTGGGGAGCACAGATACGCAGTATTTT; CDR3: CATSVGSTDTQYF
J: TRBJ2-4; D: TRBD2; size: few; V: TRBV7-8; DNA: TGTGCCAGCAGCTTTCCGGCCGGAAGGACTAGCGGTCGAGGGGGAAACATTCAGTACTTC; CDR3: CASSFPAGRTSGRGGNIQYF
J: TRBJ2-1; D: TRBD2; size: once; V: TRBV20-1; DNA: TGCAGTGCCCCCGTAGCGGGAGGAGCCAATGAGCAGTTCTTC; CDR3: CSAPVAGGANEQFF
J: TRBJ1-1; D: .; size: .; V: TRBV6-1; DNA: TGTGCTTTGGAAGGGGAAGCTTTCTTT; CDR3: CALEGEAFF
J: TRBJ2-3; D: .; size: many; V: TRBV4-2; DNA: TGTGCCAGCAGCCCCTTCGGGGGTGGGAGCACAGATACGCAGTATTTT; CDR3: CASSPFGGGSTDTQYF
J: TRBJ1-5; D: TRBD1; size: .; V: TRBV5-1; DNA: TGCGCCAGCAGCACCGGGACAGGGGATTCGGACAATCAGCCCCAGCATTTT; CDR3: CASSTGTGDSDNQPQHF
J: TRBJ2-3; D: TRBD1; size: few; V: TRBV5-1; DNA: TGCGCCAGCAGCTTGAAGCCGGGACAGGGGGCCCCAGATACGCAGTATTTT; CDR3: CASSLKPGQGAPDTQYF
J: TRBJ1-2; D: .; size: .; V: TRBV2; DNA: TGTGCCAGCAGAGATGACAGCGATGGCTACACCTTC; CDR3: CASRDDSDGYTF
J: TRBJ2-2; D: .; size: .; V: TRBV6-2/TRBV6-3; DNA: TGTGCCAGCAGTTACCGAGGGATCACGAACACCGGGGAGCTGTTTTTT; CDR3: CASSYRGITNTGELFF
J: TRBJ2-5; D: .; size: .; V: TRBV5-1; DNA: TGCGCCAGCAACTCCCCTAGAGCGGGTAGCGAGACCCAGTACTTC; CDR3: CASNSPRAGSETQYF
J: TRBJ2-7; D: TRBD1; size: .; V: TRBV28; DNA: TGTGCCAGCAGTTCGAGGACAGGGGGCTTCGACGAGCAGTACTTC; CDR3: CASSSRTGGFDEQYF
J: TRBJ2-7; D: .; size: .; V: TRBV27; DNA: TGTGCCAGCAGTCCCCACAGGGCCGAGCAGTACTTC; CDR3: CASSPHRAEQYF
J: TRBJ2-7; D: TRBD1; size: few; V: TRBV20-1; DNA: TGCAGTGCTCCTGGGACAGGGATCTACGAGCAGTACTTC; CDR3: CSAPGTGIYEQYF
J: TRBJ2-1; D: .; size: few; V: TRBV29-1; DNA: TGCAGCGTTGAAGGGACAGCACAGAACAATGAGCAGTTCTTC; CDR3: CSVEGTAQNNEQFF
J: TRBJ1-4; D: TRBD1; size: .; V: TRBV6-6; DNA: TGTGCCAGCAGTTACTGGGACAGGGGGCTCCAGAATGAAAAACTGTTTTTT; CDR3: CASSYWDRGLQNEKLFF
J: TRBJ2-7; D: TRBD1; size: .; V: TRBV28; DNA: TGTGCCAGCAGTCCGGGCCGGGACAGGGTTTGGTACGAGCAGTACTTC; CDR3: CASSPGRDRVWYEQYF
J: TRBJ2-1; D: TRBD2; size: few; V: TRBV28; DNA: TGTGCCAGCAGGCAACTCCGGACTAGCGGGAGTGTGTACAATGAGCAGTTCTTC; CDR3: CASRQLRTSGSVYNEQFF